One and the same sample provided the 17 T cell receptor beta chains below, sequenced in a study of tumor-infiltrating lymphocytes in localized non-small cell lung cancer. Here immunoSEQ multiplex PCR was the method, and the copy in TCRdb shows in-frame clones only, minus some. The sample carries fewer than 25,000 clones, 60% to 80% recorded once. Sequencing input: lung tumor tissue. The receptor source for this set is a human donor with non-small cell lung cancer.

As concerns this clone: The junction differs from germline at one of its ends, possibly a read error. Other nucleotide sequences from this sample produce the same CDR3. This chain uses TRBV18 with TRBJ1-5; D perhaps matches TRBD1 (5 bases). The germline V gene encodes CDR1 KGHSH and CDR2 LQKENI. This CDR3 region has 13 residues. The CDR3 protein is CASSPRGDQPQHF. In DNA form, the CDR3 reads TGTGCCAGCTCACCTCGGGGCGATCAGCCCCAACATTTT. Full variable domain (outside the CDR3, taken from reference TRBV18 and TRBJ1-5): NAGVMQNPRHLVRRRGQEARLRCSPMKGHSHVYWYRQLPEEGLKFMVYLQKENIIDESGMPKERFSAEFPKEGPSILRIQQVVRGDSAAYFCASSPRGDQPQHFGDGTRLSIL.

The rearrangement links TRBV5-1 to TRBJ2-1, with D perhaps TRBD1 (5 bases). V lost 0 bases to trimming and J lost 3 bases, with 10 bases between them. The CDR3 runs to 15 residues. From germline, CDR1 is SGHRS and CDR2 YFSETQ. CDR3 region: CASSLVGRDYNEQFF. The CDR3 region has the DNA TGCGCCAGCAGCTTGGTCGGCAGGGACTACAATGAGCAGTTCTTC.

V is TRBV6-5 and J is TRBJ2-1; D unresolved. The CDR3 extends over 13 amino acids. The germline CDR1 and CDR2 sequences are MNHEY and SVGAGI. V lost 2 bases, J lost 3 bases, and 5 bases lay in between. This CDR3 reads CASSYQNYNEQFF. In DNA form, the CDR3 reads TGTGCCAGCAGTTACCAGAACTACAATGAGCAGTTCTTC.

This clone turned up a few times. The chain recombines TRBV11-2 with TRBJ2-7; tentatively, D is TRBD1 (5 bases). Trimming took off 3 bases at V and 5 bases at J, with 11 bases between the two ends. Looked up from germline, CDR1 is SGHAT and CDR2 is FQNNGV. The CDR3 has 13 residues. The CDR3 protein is CASSLKQVHEQYF. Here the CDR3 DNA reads TGTGCCAGCAGCTTGAAACAGGTCCACGAGCAGTACTTC.

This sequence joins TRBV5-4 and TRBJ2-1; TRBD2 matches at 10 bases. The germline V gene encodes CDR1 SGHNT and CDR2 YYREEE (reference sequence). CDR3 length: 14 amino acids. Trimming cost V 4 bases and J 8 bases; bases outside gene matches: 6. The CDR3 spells CASSQGLAIDEQFF. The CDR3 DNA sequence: TGTGCCAGCAGCCAGGGACTAGCGATCGATGAGCAGTTCTTC.

CDR3 nucleotides: TGTGCCAGCAGCGTAGCTAATGAGCAGTTCTTC. Amino acids: CASSVANEQFF. The rearrangement links TRBV9 to TRBJ2-1; D is unresolved. The V gene's germline CDR1 is SGDLS and CDR2 YYNGEE. Deletions cut 0 bases from V and 7 bases from J, with 2 bases between. This CDR3 is 11 amino acids long. Variable domain in full (rest from reference TRBV9 and TRBJ2-1): DSGVTQTPKHLITATGQRVTLRCSPRSGDLSVYWYQQSLDQGLQFLIQYYNGEERAKGNILERFSAQQFPDLHSELNLSSLELGDSALYFCASSVANEQFFGPGTRLTVL.

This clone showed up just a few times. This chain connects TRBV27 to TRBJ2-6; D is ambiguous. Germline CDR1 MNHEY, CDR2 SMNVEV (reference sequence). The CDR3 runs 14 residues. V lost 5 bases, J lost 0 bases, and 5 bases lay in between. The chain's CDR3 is CASSTSSGANVLTF. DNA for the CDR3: TGTGCCAGCAGTACCAGCTCTGGGGCCAACGTCCTGACTTTC.

The CDR3 sequence: CASSRGLLDTEAFF. The DNA of the CDR3 is TGCGCCAGCAGCCGGGGGCTTTTAGACACTGAAGCTTTCTTT. The J gene is TRBJ1-1, the V gene TRBV4-3, with D perhaps TRBD1 (6 bases). Looked up from germline, CDR1 is LGHNA and CDR2 is YSLEER. Deletions cut 4 bases from V and 3 bases from J, with 12 bases between. The CDR3 length is 14 residues.

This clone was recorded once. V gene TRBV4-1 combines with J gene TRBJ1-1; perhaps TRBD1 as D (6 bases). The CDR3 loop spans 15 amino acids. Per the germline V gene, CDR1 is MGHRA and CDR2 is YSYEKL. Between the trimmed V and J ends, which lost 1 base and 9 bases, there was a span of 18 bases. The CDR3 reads CASSQGRAGGTKAFF. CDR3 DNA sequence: TGCGCCAGCAGCCAAGGGCGCGCTGGTGGGACAAAAGCTTTCTTT.

CDR3 protein: CASSRDSPLHF. The CDR3 nucleotides read TGTGCCAGCTCCAGGGATTCACCCCTCCACTTT. This sequence joins TRBV18 and TRBJ1-6; D is perhaps TRBD1 (5 bases). CDR3 length: 11 residues. CDR1 and CDR2 (germline): KGHSH, LQKENI. V gave up 6 bases and J gave up 8 bases, with 5 bases separating them.

CDR3 DNA: TGTGCCTGGAGTGTAGGGTGGGGAACTGAAGCTTTCTTT. It translates to CAWSVGWGTEAFF. This chain uses TRBV30 with TRBJ1-1; D is unclear. CDR1 and CDR2 from the germline V gene are GTSNPN and SVGIG (reference sequence). This CDR3 is 13 amino acids long. Trimming took off 0 bases at V and 5 bases at J, with 10 bases between the two ends.

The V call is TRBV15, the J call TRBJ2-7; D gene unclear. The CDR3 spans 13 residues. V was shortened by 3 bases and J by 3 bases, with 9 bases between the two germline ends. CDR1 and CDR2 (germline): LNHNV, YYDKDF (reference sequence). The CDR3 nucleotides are TGTGCCACCAGCAGTCCTAACGGCTACGAGCAGTACTTC. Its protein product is CATSSPNGYEQYF.

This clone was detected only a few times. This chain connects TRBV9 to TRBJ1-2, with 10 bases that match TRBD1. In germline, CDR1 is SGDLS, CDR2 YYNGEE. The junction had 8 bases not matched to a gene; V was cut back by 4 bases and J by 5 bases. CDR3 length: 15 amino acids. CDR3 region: CASSNRGTGEYGYTF. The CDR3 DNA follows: TGTGCCAGCAGCAACCGCGGGACAGGGGAATATGGCTACACCTTC.

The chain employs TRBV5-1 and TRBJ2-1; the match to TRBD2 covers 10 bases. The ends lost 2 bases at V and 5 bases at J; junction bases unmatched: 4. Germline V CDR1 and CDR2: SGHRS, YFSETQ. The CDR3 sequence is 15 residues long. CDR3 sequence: CASSLAGGKHNEQFF. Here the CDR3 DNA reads TGCGCCAGCAGCTTAGCGGGAGGGAAACACAATGAGCAGTTCTTC.

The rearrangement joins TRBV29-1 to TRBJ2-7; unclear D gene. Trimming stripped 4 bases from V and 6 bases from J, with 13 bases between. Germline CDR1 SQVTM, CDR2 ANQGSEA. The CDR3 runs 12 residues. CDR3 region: CSVVHGVGEQYF. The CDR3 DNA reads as TGCAGCGTTGTCCATGGGGTCGGCGAGCAGTACTTC.

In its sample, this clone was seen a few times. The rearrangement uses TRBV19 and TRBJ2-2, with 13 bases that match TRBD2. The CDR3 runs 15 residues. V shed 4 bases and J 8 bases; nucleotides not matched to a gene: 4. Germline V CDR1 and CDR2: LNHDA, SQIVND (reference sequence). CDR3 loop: CASSTGLAGVGELFF. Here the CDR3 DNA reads TGTGCCAGTAGTACAGGACTAGCGGGAGTTGGGGAGCTGTTTTTT.

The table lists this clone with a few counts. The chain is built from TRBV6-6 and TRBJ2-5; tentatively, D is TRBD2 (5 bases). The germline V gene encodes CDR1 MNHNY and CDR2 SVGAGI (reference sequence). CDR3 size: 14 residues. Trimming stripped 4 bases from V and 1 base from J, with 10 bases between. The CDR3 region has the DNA TGTGCCAGCAGTTTACGGGAACTCCAAGAGACCCAGTACTTC. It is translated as CASSLRELQETQYF.